The sample holds one count of the clone carrying this TCR beta chain. Its specificity is not known. The data were obtained in a study of OX40 agonist ivuxolimab in advanced cancers. Study background: All patients had ivuxolimab intravenously every 2 weeks at 0.01 to 10 mg/kg. Under the entry rules, prior anti-PD-1, anti-PD-L1 or anti-CTLA-4 therapy was allowed, and approximately 40% had some. Study-level points and caveats: The study did not work out the antigen specificity of the expanded peripheral T cells. CD4+ and CD8+ blood T cells expanded clonally by week 6 at 0.1 to 3.0 mg/kg.

The V end was cut by 1 base, the J end by 3 bases, with 6 bases between. The CDR3 extends over 13 amino acids. Germline V gives CDR1 SGHAT, CDR2 FQNNGV. Some clones are missing from TCRdb's copy, which holds only in-frame ones; the method was immunoSEQ multiplex PCR. The profile shows tens of thousands of clones, around 76% of them singletons. V gene TRBV11-2 combines with J gene TRBJ2-5; D ambiguous. The sequence was obtained from an adult with an advanced solid tumor such as melanoma, head and neck, liver or kidney cancer. The sequencing used CD4+ or CD8+ T cells sorted from blood, collected in a trial of the OX40 agonist ivuxolimab. CDR3 DNA sequence: TGTGCCAGCAGCTTAGGGCAGAAAGAGACCCAGTACTTC. Amino acid sequence: CASSLGQKETQYF.